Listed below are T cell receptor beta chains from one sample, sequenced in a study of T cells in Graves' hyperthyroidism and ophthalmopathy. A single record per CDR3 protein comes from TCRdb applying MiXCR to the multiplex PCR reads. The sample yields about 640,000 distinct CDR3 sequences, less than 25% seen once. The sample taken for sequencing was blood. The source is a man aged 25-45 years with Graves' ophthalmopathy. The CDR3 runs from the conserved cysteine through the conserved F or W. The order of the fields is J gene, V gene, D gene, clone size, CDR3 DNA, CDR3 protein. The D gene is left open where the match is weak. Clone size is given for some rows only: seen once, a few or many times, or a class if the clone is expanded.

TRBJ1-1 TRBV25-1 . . TGTGCCAGCACCGACACCCGGAACACTGAAGCTTTCTTT CASTDTRNTEAFF
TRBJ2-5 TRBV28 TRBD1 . TGTGCCAGCGGCCAGACAGGGGCGAGGGAGACCCAGTACTTC CASGQTGARETQYF
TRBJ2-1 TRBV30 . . TGTGCCTGGAGTATTCCGGGACCACTCCCCCCTGAGCAGTTCTTC CAWSIPGPLPPEQFF
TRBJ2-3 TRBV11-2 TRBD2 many TGTGCCAGCAGCTTAACTAGCGGAGGGAGCACAGATACGCAGTATTTT CASSLTSGGSTDTQYF
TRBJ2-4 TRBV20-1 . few TGCAGTGCTAGAGATCCCGTCCGGGAAAACATTCAGTACTTC CSARDPVRENIQYF
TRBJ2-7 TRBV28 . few TGTGCCAGCAGTTTAGGACCCGCGTCCTACGAGCAGTACTTC CASSLGPASYEQYF
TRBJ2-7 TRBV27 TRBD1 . TGTGCCAGCTCAGGGACAGGGGCATCCTACGAGCAGTACTTC CASSGTGASYEQYF
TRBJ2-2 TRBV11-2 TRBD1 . TGTGCCAGCAGCCCCCGACAGGGAAGGAACACCGGGGAGCTGTTTTTT CASSPRQGRNTGELFF
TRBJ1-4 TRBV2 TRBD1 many TGTGCCAGCGTCCGGGACAGGGGGGAAAAACTGTTTTTT CASVRDRGEKLFF
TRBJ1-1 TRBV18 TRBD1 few TGTGCCAGCCCACCCGGACGAGGGGGCGTTGAAGCTTTCTTT CASPPGRGGVEAFF
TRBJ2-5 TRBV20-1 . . TGCAGTGCTAGGGAAATATTGCAAGAGACCCAGTACTTC CSAREILQETQYF
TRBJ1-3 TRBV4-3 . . TGCGCCAGCAGCCAAGATACTGGAAACACCATATATTTT CASSQDTGNTIYF
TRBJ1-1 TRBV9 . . TGTGCCAGCAGCGTAGAGCAGGCGGGGACTGAAGCTTTCTTT CASSVEQAGTEAFF
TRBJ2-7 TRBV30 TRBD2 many TGTGCCTGGAGTGTCGGACTAGCGGGAGAAGGATTCGAGCAGTACTTC CAWSVGLAGEGFEQYF
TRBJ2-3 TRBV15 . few TGTGCCACCACCAGCAGAGATTGGGCGTCAGGGAGCACAGATACGCAGTATTTT CATTSRDWASGSTDTQYF
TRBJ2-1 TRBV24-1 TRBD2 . TGTGCCACCAGTGGCCCGGGAGGGTCAGCGCAGTTCTTC CATSGPGGSAQFF